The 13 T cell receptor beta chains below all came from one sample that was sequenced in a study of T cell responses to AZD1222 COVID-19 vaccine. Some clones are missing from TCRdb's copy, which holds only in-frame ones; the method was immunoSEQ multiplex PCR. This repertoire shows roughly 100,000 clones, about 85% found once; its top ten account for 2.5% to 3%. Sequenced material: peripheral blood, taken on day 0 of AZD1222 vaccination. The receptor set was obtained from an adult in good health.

DNA of the CDR3: TGTGCCAGTACGGGGTGGGGGAGTCAGCCCCAGCATTTT. Protein: CASTGWGSQPQHF. The chain joins TRBV19 to TRBJ1-5; maybe TRBD1 (5 bases). The CDR3 spans 13 residues. The germline V gene has CDR1 LNHDA and CDR2 SQIVND (reference sequence). Trimming took off 7 bases at V and 6 bases at J, with 13 bases between the two ends.

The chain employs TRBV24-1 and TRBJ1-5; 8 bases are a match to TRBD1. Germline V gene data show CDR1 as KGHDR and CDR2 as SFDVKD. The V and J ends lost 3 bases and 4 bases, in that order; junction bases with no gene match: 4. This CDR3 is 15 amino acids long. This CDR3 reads CATSDTGTGNQPQHF. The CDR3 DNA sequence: TGTGCCACCAGTGATACCGGGACAGGTAATCAGCCCCAGCATTTT.

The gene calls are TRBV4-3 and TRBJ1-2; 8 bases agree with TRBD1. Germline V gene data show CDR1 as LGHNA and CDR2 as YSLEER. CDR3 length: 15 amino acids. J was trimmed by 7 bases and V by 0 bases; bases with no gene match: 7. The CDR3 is CASSQDLQGAGGYTF. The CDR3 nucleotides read TGCGCCAGCAGCCAAGATTTGCAGGGGGCAGGTGGCTACACCTTC.

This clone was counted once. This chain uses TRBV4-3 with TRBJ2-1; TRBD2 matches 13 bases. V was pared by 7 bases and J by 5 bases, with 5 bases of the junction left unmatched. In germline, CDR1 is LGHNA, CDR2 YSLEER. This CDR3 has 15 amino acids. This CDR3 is CASTVTSGGNNEQFF. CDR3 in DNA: TGCGCCAGCACAGTGACTAGCGGGGGGAACAATGAGCAGTTCTTC.

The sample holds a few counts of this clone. CDR3 residues: CASSLDPRETQYF. CDR3 sequence (DNA): TGTGCCAGCAGTTTAGACCCCCGGGAGACCCAGTACTTC. The V gene is TRBV6-5, the J gene TRBJ2-5; D not resolved. CDR1 and CDR2 (germline): MNHEY, SVGAGI. There are 13 residues in the CDR3. V was shortened by 4 bases and J by 5 bases, with 11 bases between the two germline ends.

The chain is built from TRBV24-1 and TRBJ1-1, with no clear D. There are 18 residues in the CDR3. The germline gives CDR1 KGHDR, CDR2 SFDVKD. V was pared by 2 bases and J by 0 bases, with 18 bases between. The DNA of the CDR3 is TGTGCCACCAGTGATTCGGTTGTTGGGGAAATCATGAACACTGAAGCTTTCTTT. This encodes CATSDSVVGEIMNTEAFF.

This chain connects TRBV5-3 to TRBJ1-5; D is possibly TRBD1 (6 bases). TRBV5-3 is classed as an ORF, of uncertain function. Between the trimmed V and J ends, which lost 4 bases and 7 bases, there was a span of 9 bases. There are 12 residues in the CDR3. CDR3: CARSRRGQPQHF. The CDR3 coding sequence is TGTGCCAGAAGCCGAAGGGGGCAGCCCCAGCATTTT.

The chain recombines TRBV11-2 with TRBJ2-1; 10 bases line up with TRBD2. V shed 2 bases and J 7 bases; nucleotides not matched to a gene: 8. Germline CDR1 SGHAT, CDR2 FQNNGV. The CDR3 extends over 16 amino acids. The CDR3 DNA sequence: TGTGCCAGCAGCTTATTTGGCCGAGCGGGGGGGAATGAGCAGTTCTTC. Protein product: CASSLFGRAGGNEQFF. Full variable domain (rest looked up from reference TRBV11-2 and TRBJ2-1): EAGVAQSPRYKIIEKRQSVAFWCNPISGHATLYWYQQILGQGPKLLIQFQNNGVVDDSQLPKDRFSAERLKGVDSTLKIQPAKLEDSAVYLCASSLFGRAGGNEQFFGPGTRLTVL.

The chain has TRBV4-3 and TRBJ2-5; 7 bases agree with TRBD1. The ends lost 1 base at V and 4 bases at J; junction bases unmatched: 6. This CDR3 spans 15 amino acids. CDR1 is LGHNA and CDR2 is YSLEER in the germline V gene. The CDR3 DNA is TGCGCCAGCAGCCAAGTTAACAGGGGATCAGAGACCCAGTACTTC. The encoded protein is CASSQVNRGSETQYF.

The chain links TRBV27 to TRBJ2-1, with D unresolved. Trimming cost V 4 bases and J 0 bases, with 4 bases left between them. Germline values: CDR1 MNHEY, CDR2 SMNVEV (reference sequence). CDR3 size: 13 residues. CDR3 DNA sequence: TGTGCCAGCAGTTCAAGCTCCTACAATGAGCAGTTCTTC. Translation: CASSSSSYNEQFF.

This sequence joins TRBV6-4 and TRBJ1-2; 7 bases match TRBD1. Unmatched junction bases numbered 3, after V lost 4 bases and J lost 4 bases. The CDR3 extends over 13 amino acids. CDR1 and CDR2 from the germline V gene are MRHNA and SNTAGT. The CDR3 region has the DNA TGTGCCAGCAGTGTGACAGGGAGCTATGGCTACACCTTC. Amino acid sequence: CASSVTGSYGYTF.

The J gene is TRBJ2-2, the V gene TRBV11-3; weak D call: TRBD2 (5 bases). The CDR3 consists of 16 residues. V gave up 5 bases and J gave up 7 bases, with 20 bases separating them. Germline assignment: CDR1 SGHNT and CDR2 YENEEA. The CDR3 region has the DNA TGTGCCAGCAGCCCCCGTCCGGGGTCCTCTGACGGGGAGCTGTTTTTT. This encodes CASSPRPGSSDGELFF.

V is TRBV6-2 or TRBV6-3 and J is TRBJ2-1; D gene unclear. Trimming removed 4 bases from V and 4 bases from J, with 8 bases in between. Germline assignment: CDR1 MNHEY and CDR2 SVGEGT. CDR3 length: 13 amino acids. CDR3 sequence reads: CASSSSLYNEQFF. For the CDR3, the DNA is TGTGCCAGCAGTTCGTCACTTTACAATGAGCAGTTCTTC.